The 29 T cell receptor beta chains presented below share a single source sample, sequenced in a study of blood T cell repertoires in COVID-19. Sequencing was performed with immunoSEQ multiplex PCR; in TCRdb, only in-frame clones are kept and a portion is missing. Found here are approximately 170,000 clones, about 92% of them singletons; the top ten hold under 2%. Input material: peripheral blood. Receptor source: a woman aged 55-70 years with COVID-19, enrolled during active disease.

The chain combines TRBV5-8 with TRBJ1-2, with D unresolved. Trimming pared 2 bases from V and 8 bases from J, leaving 13 bases between. From germline, CDR1 is SGHTS and CDR2 YDEGEE. This CDR3 region has 13 residues. The CDR3 region has the DNA TGTGCCAGCAGCTTTCGGGAGTTCCGCGGCTACACCTTC. Translation: CASSFREFRGYTF.

This clone appeared once. CDR3 in DNA: TGTGCCAGCAGCCAAGAGTTCGAGGGCAGGAAGAGAGTTTCCTATGGCTACACCTTC. As protein: CASSQEFEGRKRVSYGYTF. The rearrangement links TRBV3-1 (or the pseudogene TRBV3-2) to TRBJ1-2, with unresolved D. Germline loops: CDR1 LGHDT, CDR2 YNNKEL (reference sequence). There are 19 residues in the CDR3. The ends were cut back, 0 bases at V and 4 bases at J, with 24 bases in the middle.

The chain links TRBV5-6 to TRBJ1-6, with unresolved D. With 0 bases removed from V and 10 bases from J, the gap between germline ends came to 11 bases. The CDR3 is 14 residues long. Germline CDR1 and CDR2: SGHDT and YYEEEE. The CDR3 sequence: CASSLGGIKSPLHF. CDR3 bases: TGTGCCAGCAGCTTGGGCGGAATTAAATCACCCCTCCACTTT.

The count of this clone is one. The chain combines TRBV18 with TRBJ1-1; 7 bases align to TRBD1. CDR1 and CDR2 from the germline V gene are KGHSH and LQKENI. This CDR3 is 19 amino acids long. The trim removed 3 bases at V and 0 bases at J, leaving 16 bases unmatched. DNA for the CDR3: TGTGCCAGCTCACCGCGGCGTGAAGGGGGCGGAGGTCTGAACACTGAAGCTTTCTTT. Protein sequence: CASSPRREGGGGLNTEAFF.

The chain has TRBV6-2 or TRBV6-3 and TRBJ1-4, with TRBD1 as a possible D gene (5 bases). V lost 2 bases, J lost 10 bases, and 8 bases lay in between. The CDR3 runs to 12 residues. CDR1 MNHEY and CDR2 SVGEGT come from the germline V gene. The CDR3 bases are TGTGCCAGCAGTTACGGGAGGGGAAAACTGTTTTTT. Protein: CASSYGRGKLFF.

The chain is built from TRBV7-2 and TRBJ1-2; 9 bases match TRBD1. The germline gives CDR1 SGHTA, CDR2 FQGNSA. The CDR3 is 16 amino acids. Losses at the gene ends were 0 bases for V and 6 bases for J; bases not matched to a gene: 8. The CDR3 nucleotides are TGTGCCAGCAGCTTAGCTCCCCATGACAGGGGGGATGGCTACACCTTC. As protein: CASSLAPHDRGDGYTF.

The rearrangement links TRBV5-6 to TRBJ1-5; 7 bases align to TRBD1. CDR1 and CDR2 from the germline V gene are SGHDT and YYEEEE. V lost 4 bases and J lost 9; bases outside the gene matches: 10. The CDR3 length is 14 residues. The CDR3 coding sequence is TGTGCCAGCAGCATGAGTCCAGGGGGGCGGCCCCAGCATTTT. Translated: CASSMSPGGRPQHF.

This chain connects TRBV4-1 to TRBJ1-5; 7 nucleotides align to TRBD1. The CDR3 has 14 residues. Trimming cost V 4 bases and J 5 bases; bases outside gene matches: 5. Germline V gene data show CDR1 as MGHRA and CDR2 as YSYEKL. This CDR3 is CASSPRQGDQPQHF. Written as DNA, the CDR3 is TGCGCCAGCAGCCCACGTCAGGGGGATCAGCCCCAGCATTTT.

V usage is TRBV2 and J usage is TRBJ1-1; maybe TRBD1 (5 bases). Germline lookup yields CDR1 SNHLY and CDR2 FYNNEI. V was cut by 7 bases and J by 1 base, with 13 bases left in between. The CDR3 loop spans 14 amino acids. The CDR3 reads CASNPDNPNTEAFF. CDR3 in DNA: TGTGCCAGCAACCCGGACAACCCGAACACTGAAGCTTTCTTT.

V gene TRBV21-1 combines with J gene TRBJ1-1; the table names TRBD1, a call not compared with the DNA. TRBV21-1 constitutes a pseudogene. The CDR3 sequence is 13 residues long. The CDR3 sequence: CASSKGENTEAFF. CDR3 DNA sequence: TGTGCCAGCTCTAAGGGGGAGAACACTGAAGCTTTCTTT.

This clone has just one count. The gene calls are TRBV6-5 and TRBJ1-4; 7 bases line up with TRBD1. CDR1 and CDR2 (germline): MNHEY, SVGAGI. The CDR3 runs 16 residues. The V segment lost 4 bases and the J segment 6 bases; nucleotides outside the gene matches: 11. The CDR3 bases are TGTGCCAGCAGTTCCCCCAAACAGGGGAGTCATGAAAAACTGTTTTTT. Amino acid sequence: CASSSPKQGSHEKLFF.

This chain joins TRBV6-4 and TRBJ1-5; tentative D call: TRBD1 (6 bases). Germline V gives CDR1 MRHNA, CDR2 SNTAGT. V lost 6 bases and J 9 bases, leaving 12 bases between the germline ends. The CDR3 totals 12 residues. For the CDR3, the DNA is TGTGCCAGCAGGGGGACACCGCCGCCCCAGCATTTT. Translating it yields CASRGTPPPQHF.

This rearrangement joins TRBV4-1 to TRBJ1-1, with TRBD1 as a possible D gene (5 bases). Germline CDR1 and CDR2: MGHRA and YSYEKL. This CDR3 spans 21 amino acids. V lost 0 bases, J lost 6 bases, and 32 bases lay in between. CDR3 nucleotide sequence: TGCGCCAGCAGCCAAGAGAGGTGGATTGTGGAGGTGGGGGGGAGCGGGCCTGAAGCTTTCTTT. Translating gives CASSQERWIVEVGGSGPEAFF.

The chain combines TRBV6-6 with TRBJ2-5; TRBD1 agrees at 9 bases. The CDR3 has 15 residues. V was clipped by 2 bases and J by 0 bases; unmatched bases: 1. CDR1 is MNHNY, CDR2 SVGAGI, per germline (reference sequence). CDR3 protein: CASSYRDRDQETQYF. CDR3 sequence (DNA): TGTGCCAGCAGTTACAGGGACAGGGACCAAGAGACCCAGTACTTC.

This clone appeared once. The chain links TRBV5-1 to TRBJ1-6; no firm D call. The V end lost 0 bases, the J end lost 0 bases, and 10 bases lay between the germline ends. This CDR3 contains 17 residues. Germline V CDR1 and CDR2: SGHRS, YFSETQ. CDR3 sequence (DNA): TGCGCCAGCAGCTTGGATAGCCAGAGCTCCTATAATTCACCCCTCCACTTT. Its protein is CASSLDSQSSYNSPLHF.

The chain uses TRBV19 and TRBJ1-5, with D unresolved. In germline, CDR1 is LNHDA, CDR2 SQIVND (reference sequence). The CDR3 covers 18 residues. V was cut by 6 bases and J by 0 bases, with 21 bases left in between. CDR3 sequence reads: CASSLTTLTPYSNQPQHF. DNA of the CDR3: TGTGCCAGTAGCCTGACTACGTTGACACCTTATAGCAATCAGCCCCAGCATTTT.

This CDR3 reads CASSVMYNQPQHF. The CDR3 DNA follows: TGTGCCAGCAGTGTAATGTACAATCAGCCCCAGCATTTT. The rearrangement links TRBV27 to TRBJ1-5; D is unclear. The CDR3 covers 13 residues. CDR1 MNHEY and CDR2 SMNVEV come from the germline V gene (reference sequence). The V and J ends lost 5 bases and 3 bases respectively, with 8 bases between them.

J is TRBJ2-2 and V is TRBV13; 11 bases are a match to TRBD2. The CDR3 spans 15 residues. V gave up 0 bases and J gave up 6 bases; unmatched junction bases: 0. Germline lookup yields CDR1 PRHDT and CDR2 FYEKMQ (reference sequence). The CDR3 loop reads CASSLGLAGAGELFF. DNA for the CDR3: TGTGCCAGCAGCTTAGGACTAGCGGGGGCCGGGGAGCTGTTTTTT.

The chain uses TRBV27 and TRBJ1-1; a weak D match, TRBD1 (6 bases). Looked up from germline, CDR1 is MNHEY and CDR2 is SMNVEV (reference sequence). There are 13 residues in the CDR3. V was cut by 10 bases and J by 5 bases, with 17 bases left in between. The CDR3 region has the DNA TGTGCCAAGTCGACAGGTTGTAGGACTGAAGCTTTCTTT. The encoded protein is CAKSTGCRTEAFF.

The rearrangement uses TRBV19 and TRBJ1-1, with D perhaps TRBD1 (6 bases). CDR1 and CDR2 from the germline V gene are LNHDA and SQIVND (reference sequence). The length of the CDR3 is 15 residues. Trimming removed 1 base at V and 1 base at J, with 10 bases between. The CDR3 reads CASSIGQTGNTEAFF. CDR3 in DNA: TGTGCCAGTAGTATAGGTCAGACAGGGAACACTGAAGCTTTCTTT.

This sequence joins TRBV4-3 and TRBJ1-5, with 9 bases aligning to TRBD1. After removal of 3 bases from V and 6 bases from J, the junction contained 15 bases not matched to a gene. CDR1 is LGHNA, CDR2 YSLEER, per germline. The CDR3 contains 18 residues. CDR3: CASSQAPLGTGRIQPQHF. CDR3 coding DNA: TGCGCCAGCAGCCAGGCCCCCTTAGGGACAGGGAGGATTCAGCCCCAGCATTTT.

This sequence joins TRBV27 and TRBJ2-7; 9 positions agree with TRBD1. Trimming removed 5 bases from V and 2 bases from J; junction bases left unmatched: 4. There are 14 residues in the CDR3. CDR1 MNHEY and CDR2 SMNVEV come from the germline V gene (reference sequence). CDR3 sequence: CASSPGTGPYEQYF. CDR3 in DNA: TGTGCCAGCAGTCCCGGGACAGGGCCCTACGAGCAGTACTTC.

Worth noting for this clone: Within the sample, other DNA sequences also encode this same CDR3. The chain uses TRBV19 and TRBJ1-4; the D gene is possibly TRBD1 (6 bases). The CDR3 extends over 13 amino acids. Per germline, CDR1 LNHDA and CDR2 SQIVND (reference sequence). Trimming cost V 3 bases and J 5 bases, with 7 bases left between them. The CDR3 DNA sequence: TGTGCCAGTAGTATTACAGGGAATGAAAAACTGTTTTTT. The encoded protein is CASSITGNEKLFF.

The V and J genes are TRBV6-5 and TRBJ2-7; 7 bases fit TRBD1. The ends lost 5 bases at V and 3 bases at J; junction bases unmatched: 4. The CDR3 is 13 amino acids. Looked up from germline, CDR1 is MNHEY and CDR2 is SVGAGI. CDR3 bases: TGTGCCAGCAGTCGGGACAGCTTCTACGAGCAGTACTTC. This translates into CASSRDSFYEQYF.

The V call is TRBV7-9, the J call TRBJ2-2, with 12 bases matching TRBD2. This CDR3 comprises 14 residues. V trimming: 10 bases; J trimming: 5 bases; junction bases outside the gene matches: 5. In germline, CDR1 is SEHNR, CDR2 FQNEAQ (reference sequence). Written as DNA, the CDR3 is TGTGCCAAGACTAGCGGGGGTCTGACCGGGGAGCTGTTTTTT. Translation gives CAKTSGGLTGELFF. The whole variable domain, remainder taken from reference TRBV7-9 and TRBJ2-2, is DTGVSQNPRHKITKRGQNVTFRCDPISEHNRLYWYRQTLGQGPEFLTYFQNEAQLEKSRLLSDRFSAERPKGSFSTLEIQRTEQGDSAMYLCAKTSGGLTGELFFGEGSRLTVL.

The V call is TRBV9, the J call TRBJ1-5, with a tentative D call TRBD1 (5 bases). Trimming took 2 bases from V and 6 from J, leaving 12 bases between them. Germline V gene sequence: CDR1 SGDLS, CDR2 YYNGEE. The CDR3 is 14 residues long. The CDR3 region has the DNA TGTGCCAGCAGCGTTACAGGAGAGAGTCAGCCCCAGCATTTT. It is translated as CASSVTGESQPQHF.

The chain carries TRBV11-2 and TRBJ2-3; D is undetermined. V shed 0 bases and J shed 4 bases, with 5 bases lying between them. The germline V gene encodes CDR1 SGHAT and CDR2 FQNNGV. This CDR3 comprises 13 residues. The CDR3 DNA is TGTGCCAGCAGCTTAGATCGGGCAGATACGCAGTATTTT. Its protein is CASSLDRADTQYF.

The chain carries TRBV6-2 or TRBV6-3 and TRBJ1-1; D not certain. Germline CDR1 is MNHEY and CDR2 is SVGEGT. The CDR3 runs 13 residues. V was trimmed by 1 base and J by 4 bases, leaving 7 bases between them. In DNA, the CDR3 is TGTGCCAGCAGTTACTTCGTCAGCACTGAAGCTTTCTTT. Its protein product is CASSYFVSTEAFF.

The CDR3 sequence: CASRQGQGGFNEQFF. CDR3 DNA: TGTGCCAGCAGGCAGGGACAGGGGGGATTCAATGAGCAGTTCTTC. The J gene is TRBJ2-1, the V gene TRBV6-6; 11 bases match TRBD1. CDR3 size: 15 residues. V was pared by 6 bases and J by 6 bases, with 7 bases of the junction left unmatched. Per the germline V gene, CDR1 is MNHNY and CDR2 is SVGAGI (reference sequence).